Sequencing of this T cell receptor (beta chain) was carried out in a study of T-cell memory formation after mild COVID-19. Study-level information: The study found TCR clusters largely donor specific.

Study observations and caveats: Day 15 to 85 contractors were CD4/CD8 balanced; later expanders leaned CD4+. Clones from the second wave (peaking day 37) had unconfirmed SARS-CoV-2 specificity.

This clonotype was observed a few times. Its antigen is unknown. V was trimmed by 0 bases and J by 2 bases, leaving 9 bases between them. From germline, CDR1 is SGHRS and CDR2 YFSETQ. The CDR3 length is 14 residues. TCRalpha and TCRbeta libraries used 5'RACE with constant-segment primers and UMIs. TCRdb re-derived calls from the 5' RACE reads in MiXCR, one entry per CDR3 protein. The sample yields 560,000 or so distinct CDR3 sequences, around 15% seen once. Sequenced: PBMCs or a T cell subset sorted from them (not recorded which). The chain recombines TRBV5-1 with TRBJ2-7; D ambiguous. This TCR was recovered from an adult woman who had mild COVID-19 (a few samples of this study predate the infection). Cell type and time point are not known. CDR3 nucleotide sequence: TGCGCCAGCAGCTTGGGCCCGAGCCCCTACGAGCAGTACTTC. It translates to CASSLGPSPYEQYF. Variable domain in full (rest from reference TRBV5-1 and TRBJ2-7): KAGVTQTPRYLIKTRGQQVTLSCSPISGHRSVSWYQQTPGQGLQFLFEYFSETQRNKGNFPGRFSGRQFSNSRSEMNVSTLELGDSALYLCASSLGPSPYEQYFGPGTRLTVT.